A single sample is the source of the 32 T cell receptor beta chains below, sequenced in a study of T-cell memory formation after mild COVID-19. TCRdb used MiXCR to reprocess the 5' RACE reads, holding one entry per CDR3 protein. The table shows some 440,000 distinct CDR3 sequences, with around 25% occurring only once. The specimen sequenced was PBMCs or a T cell subset sorted from them (not recorded which). The receptors were gathered from an adult woman who had mild COVID-19 (a few samples of this study predate the infection). Cell type and time point are not known.

The J gene is TRBJ2-2, the V gene TRBV4-1, with 9 bases identical to TRBD2. CDR3 length equals 21 residues. The J segment lost 1 base and the V segment lost 0 bases, leaving 15 bases of the junction unmatched. The germline V gene encodes CDR1 MGHRA and CDR2 YSYEKL. CDR3: CASSQERAGGRAIRNTGELFF. The CDR3, as DNA: TGCGCCAGCAGCCAAGAACGAGCGGGAGGTAGGGCCATAAGGAACACCGGGGAGCTGTTTTTT.

V and J are TRBV12-3 or TRBV12-4 and TRBJ1-5, with 8 positions matching TRBD1. CDR3 length equals 14 residues. V lost 1 base and J lost 7; bases outside the gene matches: 3. The CDR3 coding sequence is TGTGCCAGCAGTTTAGGGGACAGGTCCCAGCCCCAGCATTTT. Protein sequence: CASSLGDRSQPQHF.

The chain couples TRBV6-6 to TRBJ2-2, with 7 bases matching TRBD2. The CDR3 runs to 15 residues. The germline CDR1 and CDR2 sequences are MNHNY and SVGAGI (reference sequence). Trimming at V came to 9 bases and at J to 5 bases, leaving 12 bases not matched to a gene. The CDR3 DNA follows: TGTGCCAGTAGTCCCGGGGCGGGGGTTACCGGGGAGCTGTTTTTT. It specifies CASSPGAGVTGELFF.

This chain connects TRBV20-1 to TRBJ2-1, with D possibly TRBD1 on 6 matching bases. Germline loops: CDR1 DFQATT, CDR2 SNEGSKA (reference sequence). Trimming shortened V by 5 bases and J by 3 bases, and 14 bases separated the two germline ends. This CDR3 comprises 14 residues. The CDR3 coding sequence is TGCAGTGCTGAACAGGGTTCGGTCTACAATGAGCAGTTCTTC. It specifies CSAEQGSVYNEQFF.

This clonotype turned up a few times. This chain joins TRBV20-1 and TRBJ2-7; tentatively, D is TRBD1 or TRBD2 (5 bases each). The germline CDR1 and CDR2 sequences are DFQATT and SNEGSKA (reference sequence). V lost 2 bases, J lost 7 bases, and 12 bases lay in between. The CDR3 loop spans 12 amino acids. The CDR3 here is CSARTGRAEQYF. DNA of the CDR3: TGCAGTGCTAGAACGGGGCGAGCGGAGCAGTACTTC.

The chain recombines TRBV7-8 with TRBJ1-2; TRBD1 matches 7 bases. The germline CDR1 and CDR2 sequences are SGHVS and FQNEAQ. The CDR3 contains 16 residues. V lost 4 bases and J lost 4; bases outside the gene matches: 12. CDR3 sequence (DNA): TGTGCCAGCAGCTCGTTATCCCGGACAGGACTCTATGGCTACACCTTC. Translation gives CASSSLSRTGLYGYTF.

This clonotype came up a few times. This sequence joins TRBV25-1 and TRBJ2-2; D gene unclear. The CDR3 runs 12 residues. CDR1 MGHDK and CDR2 SYGVNS come from the germline V gene. V gave up 6 bases and J gave up 8 bases, with 10 bases separating them. CDR3 residues: CASRTSGGELFF. CDR3 bases: TGTGCCAGCAGGACCAGTGGGGGGGAGCTGTTTTTT.

This rearrangement joins TRBV6-2 or TRBV6-3 to TRBJ1-5; D unclear. Germline V gene data show CDR1 as MNHEY and CDR2 as SVGEGT. This CDR3 spans 12 amino acids. Trimming took 4 bases from V and 6 from J, leaving 7 bases between them. The CDR3 is CASSSYGQPQHF. In DNA, the CDR3 is TGTGCCAGCAGTTCGTATGGTCAGCCCCAGCATTTT.

In this sample, this clonotype turned up once. The chain uses TRBV11-2 and TRBJ2-1; D tentatively reads TRBD1 or TRBD2 (7 bases each). This CDR3 contains 16 residues. Trimming took 1 base from V and 14 from J, leaving 24 bases between them. Germline values: CDR1 SGHAT, CDR2 FQNNGV. The CDR3 DNA is TGTGCCAGCAGCTTAGGGGCTAGCGGAGCCCCCCAGGGGGAGTTCTTC. The encoded protein is CASSLGASGAPQGEFF.

The V call is TRBV4-3, the J call TRBJ2-7, with 10 bases matching TRBD2. The length of the CDR3 is 15 residues. The trim removed 3 bases at V and 6 bases at J, leaving 8 bases unmatched. Per the germline V gene, CDR1 is LGHNA and CDR2 is YSLEER. The CDR3 loop reads CASSQDLAGASEQYF. In DNA, the CDR3 is TGCGCCAGCAGCCAGGACCTAGCGGGAGCTAGCGAGCAGTACTTC.

This clonotype turned up a few times. The genes are TRBV7-3 and TRBJ2-1; no definite D call. CDR1 is SGHTA and CDR2 is FQGTGA in the germline V gene. The CDR3 has 13 residues. V lost 3 bases, J lost 6 bases, and 9 bases lay in between. CDR3 residues: CASSLGGLNEQFF. CDR3 nucleotide sequence: TGTGCCAGCAGCTTGGGTGGTCTCAATGAGCAGTTCTTC. The full variable domain, with the rest looked up from reference TRBV7-3 and TRBJ2-1, is GAGVSQTPSNKVTEKGKYVELRCDPISGHTALYWYRQSLGQGPEFLIYFQGTGAADDSGLPNDRFFAVRPEGSVSTLKIQRTERGDSAVYLCASSLGGLNEQFFGPGTRLTVL.

The CDR3 nucleotides are TGCAGTGCTAGAGATCGGTTCAGGGGGGACACCGGGGAGCTGTTTTTT. This codes for CSARDRFRGDTGELFF. The rearrangement joins TRBV20-1 to TRBJ2-2; possible D gene TRBD1, 7 bases. The V gene lost 0 bases and the J gene lost 3 bases, with 14 bases spanning the gap. This CDR3 has 16 residues. Germline V gives CDR1 DFQATT, CDR2 SNEGSKA (reference sequence).

This clonotype has ten or more counts. The V and J genes are TRBV7-9 and TRBJ1-2; D unclear. Looked up from germline, CDR1 is SEHNR and CDR2 is FQNEAQ (reference sequence). This CDR3 is 14 amino acids long. Trimming took 3 bases from V and 4 from J, leaving 12 bases between them. This chain's CDR3 is CASSLDLNIYGYTF. The CDR3 DNA sequence: TGTGCCAGCAGCTTGGACCTAAATATCTATGGCTACACCTTC.

This clonotype was counted only a few times. The CDR3: CASSFDPGWRTEAFF. In DNA form, the CDR3 reads TGCGCCAGCAGCTTTGATCCGGGGTGGAGGACTGAAGCTTTCTTT. This chain links TRBV5-1 with TRBJ1-1; D is unclear. This CDR3 contains 15 residues. V was pared by 2 bases and J by 5 bases, with 16 bases between. From germline, CDR1 is SGHRS and CDR2 YFSETQ. The full variable domain, in which reference TRBV5-1 and TRBJ1-1 provide the parts outside the CDR3, is KAGVTQTPRYLIKTRGQQVTLSCSPISGHRSVSWYQQTPGQGLQFLFEYFSETQRNKGNFPGRFSGRQFSNSRSEMNVSTLELGDSALYLCASSFDPGWRTEAFFGQGTRLTVV.

The rearrangement joins TRBV29-1 to TRBJ1-1; 10 positions agree with TRBD1. Trimming removed 1 base from V and 1 base from J; junction bases left unmatched: 6. This CDR3 is 16 amino acids long. The germline CDR1 and CDR2 sequences are SQVTM and ANQGSEA. The CDR3 DNA follows: TGCAGCGTTGAAGCCCGGGACAGGGGTTGGAACACTGAAGCTTTCTTT. This codes for CSVEARDRGWNTEAFF.

The CDR3 loop reads CASSQMGQAVNTEAFF. The CDR3 DNA reads as TGTGCCAGCTCACAGATGGGACAGGCCGTGAACACTGAAGCTTTCTTT. The chain joins TRBV18 to TRBJ1-1, with 8 bases lining up with TRBD1. The germline gives CDR1 KGHSH, CDR2 LQKENI. The junction had 7 bases not matched to a gene; V was cut back by 4 bases and J by 0 bases. The CDR3 is 16 residues long.

This clonotype was observed a few times. The V gene is TRBV7-9, the J gene TRBJ2-1, with 11 bases identical to TRBD2. The CDR3 contains 16 residues. Trimming at V came to 5 bases and at J to 0 bases, leaving 3 bases not matched to a gene. Germline CDR1 is SEHNR and CDR2 is FQNEAQ (reference sequence). The CDR3 here is CASSVTSGSSYNEQFF. Written as DNA, the CDR3 is TGTGCCAGCAGCGTCACTAGCGGGAGCTCCTACAATGAGCAGTTCTTC.

The V call is TRBV18, the J call TRBJ2-7; no reliable D call. Germline assignment: CDR1 KGHSH and CDR2 LQKENI. Trimming removed 2 bases at V and 0 bases at J, with 8 bases between. This CDR3 has 14 amino acids. CDR3 protein: CASSPFTDSYEQYF. CDR3 in DNA: TGTGCCAGCTCACCATTCACCGACTCCTACGAGCAGTACTTC.

In its sample, this clonotype was seen a few times. The genes are TRBV20-1 and TRBJ2-7, with 7 positions matching TRBD2. V trimming: 6 bases; J trimming: 3 bases; junction bases outside the gene matches: 17. Looked up from germline, CDR1 is DFQATT and CDR2 is SNEGSKA (reference sequence). The CDR3 totals 16 residues. The CDR3 DNA sequence: TGCAGTGCCAGCCCAACCGGGGCTAGCGGAGACTACGAGCAGTACTTC. Its protein is CSASPTGASGDYEQYF.

This chain connects TRBV7-2 to TRBJ2-2; D assignment may be TRBD1 or TRBD2 (6 bases each). The V gene's germline CDR1 is SGHTA and CDR2 FQGNSA. This CDR3 is built from 17 residues. V was shortened by 5 bases and J by 3 bases, with 19 bases between the two germline ends. The CDR3 protein is CASSRPRDTVDTGELFF. DNA for the CDR3: TGTGCCAGCAGCCGACCGCGGGACACCGTGGACACCGGGGAGCTGTTTTTT.

The chain couples TRBV20-1 to TRBJ2-7, with TRBD2 matching 13 bases. CDR1 is DFQATT, CDR2 SNEGSKA, per germline (reference sequence). The CDR3 consists of 18 residues. Losses at the gene ends were 3 bases for V and 2 bases for J; bases not matched to a gene: 13. CDR3 in amino acids: CSARPWGTSGAQAYEQYF. In DNA, the CDR3 is TGCAGTGCTAGGCCCTGGGGGACTAGCGGGGCACAGGCCTACGAGCAGTACTTC.

In its sample, this clonotype was seen a few times. The chain carries TRBV6-2 or TRBV6-3 and TRBJ2-7, with 9 nucleotides matching TRBD1. The CDR3 sequence is 14 residues long. Trimming removed 6 bases from V and 9 bases from J; junction bases left unmatched: 12. Germline CDR1 reads MNHEY; CDR2 reads SVGEGT. The CDR3 here is CASRFGTGKMMQYF. DNA of the CDR3: TGTGCCAGCAGATTCGGGACAGGGAAAATGATGCAGTACTTC.

V usage is TRBV18 and J usage is TRBJ2-7; perhaps TRBD1 as D (6 bases). The germline V gene encodes CDR1 KGHSH and CDR2 LQKENI. Trimming shortened V by 3 bases and J by 6 bases, and 9 bases separated the two germline ends. CDR3 length: 12 residues. For the CDR3, the DNA is TGTGCCAGCTCACCTGGGACATCCGAGCAGTACTTC. This translates into CASSPGTSEQYF.

This clonotype occurred a few times. The gene calls are TRBV5-8 and TRBJ2-6, with D maybe TRBD1 (5 bases). This CDR3 comprises 15 residues. V dropped 4 bases and J dropped 0 bases, with 8 bases sitting between them. Germline assignment: CDR1 SGHTS and CDR2 YDEGEE. The CDR3 bases are TGTGCCAGCAGCCCGACAGACTCTGGGGCCAACGTCCTGACTTTC. As protein: CASSPTDSGANVLTF.

The chain couples TRBV27 to TRBJ2-1; D ambiguous. Germline lookup yields CDR1 MNHEY and CDR2 SMNVEV (reference sequence). This CDR3 is 14 amino acids long. Trimming shortened V by 4 bases and J by 6 bases, and 13 bases separated the two germline ends. This CDR3 reads CASSSLPAVNEQFF. The CDR3 bases are TGTGCCAGCAGTTCCCTCCCGGCGGTCAATGAGCAGTTCTTC.

The genes are TRBV21-1 and TRBJ1-1. TRBV21-1 is a pseudogene. This CDR3 contains 14 residues. This CDR3 reads CASRPNLSNTEAFF. The DNA for the CDR3 is TGTGCCAGCCGACCAAACCTCTCGAACACTGAAGCTTTCTTT.

This clonotype was seen a handful of times. This chain joins TRBV29-1 and TRBJ1-1; maybe TRBD1 (5 bases). From germline, CDR1 is SQVTM and CDR2 ANQGSEA. With 6 bases removed from V and 1 base from J, the gap between germline ends came to 18 bases. This CDR3 is 15 amino acids long. The DNA for the CDR3 is TGCAGCGTGAGCCCACAGGAGCTTGGGAACACTGAAGCTTTCTTT. Protein: CSVSPQELGNTEAFF.

This clonotype was observed at least ten times. This chain uses TRBV5-1 with TRBJ2-7, with 9 bases identical to TRBD1. Per the germline V gene, CDR1 is SGHRS and CDR2 is YFSETQ. V was clipped by 4 bases and J by 3 bases; unmatched bases: 5. The CDR3 runs 14 residues. The CDR3, as DNA: TGCGCCAGCAGCCCGGGACAGGGTCTCTACGAGCAGTACTTC. Translating gives CASSPGQGLYEQYF.

This clonotype has more than one count but fewer than ten. The rearrangement links TRBV9 to TRBJ1-2; D is perhaps TRBD1 (6 bases). Germline assignment: CDR1 SGDLS and CDR2 YYNGEE. The CDR3 spans 14 residues. Between the trimmed V and J ends, which lost 1 base and 4 bases, there was a span of 11 bases. The CDR3 region has the DNA TGTGCCAGCAGCGTATCAGGGGACATCTATGGCTACACCTTC. Encoded protein: CASSVSGDIYGYTF.

The CDR3 spells CATSRDRTGQETQYF. The CDR3 nucleotides are TGTGCCACCAGCAGAGATCGGACAGGGCAAGAGACCCAGTACTTC. The chain couples TRBV15 to TRBJ2-5; 8 nucleotides agree with TRBD1. The germline gives CDR1 LNHNV, CDR2 YYDKDF (reference sequence). This CDR3 is 15 amino acids long. J gave up 2 bases and V 0 bases, and 2 bases lay outside the gene matches. Supplemented by reference TRBV15 and TRBJ2-5, the full variable domain reads DAMVIQNPRYQVTQFGKPVTLSCSQTLNHNVMYWYQQKSSQAPKLLFHYYDKDFNNEADTPDNFQSRRPNTSFCFLDIRSPGLGDTAMYLCATSRDRTGQETQYFGPGTRLLVL.

This clonotype showed up just a few times. This chain's CDR3 is CASTRWETQYF. In nucleotides, the CDR3 is TGTGCCAGCACTCGCTGGGAGACCCAGTACTTC. The chain carries TRBV11-2 and TRBJ2-5, with unresolved D. CDR1 SGHAT and CDR2 FQNNGV come from the germline V gene. The CDR3 extends over 11 amino acids. Trimming pared 7 bases from V and 5 bases from J, leaving 8 bases between. The variable domain in full, with the rest retrieved from reference TRBV11-2 and TRBJ2-5, is EAGVAQSPRYKIIEKRQSVAFWCNPISGHATLYWYQQILGQGPKLLIQFQNNGVVDDSQLPKDRFSAERLKGVDSTLKIQPAKLEDSAVYLCASTRWETQYFGPGTRLLVL.

This clonotype was detected only a few times. A much larger clone sits a single nucleotide away, making a read error possible. This sequence joins TRBV3-1 and TRBJ2-7, with D unresolved. Germline V lookup: CDR1 LGHDT, CDR2 YNNKEL (reference sequence). CDR3 length: 11 residues. V was cut by 2 bases and J by 3 bases, with 2 bases left in between. The DNA of the CDR3 is TGTGCCAGCAGCCAATACTACGAGCAGTACTTC. This encodes CASSQYYEQYF.